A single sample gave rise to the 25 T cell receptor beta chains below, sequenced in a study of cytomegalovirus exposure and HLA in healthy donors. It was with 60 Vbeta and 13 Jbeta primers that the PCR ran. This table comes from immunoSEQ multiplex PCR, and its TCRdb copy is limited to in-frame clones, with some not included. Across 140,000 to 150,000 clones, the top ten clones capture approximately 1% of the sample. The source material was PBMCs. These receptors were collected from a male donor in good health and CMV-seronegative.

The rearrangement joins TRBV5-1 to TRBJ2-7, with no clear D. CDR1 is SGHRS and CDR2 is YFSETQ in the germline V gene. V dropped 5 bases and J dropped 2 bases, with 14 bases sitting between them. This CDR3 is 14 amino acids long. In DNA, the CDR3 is TGCGCCAGCAGAATAGTTTTAGGAGCCTACGAGCAGTACTTC. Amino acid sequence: CASRIVLGAYEQYF.

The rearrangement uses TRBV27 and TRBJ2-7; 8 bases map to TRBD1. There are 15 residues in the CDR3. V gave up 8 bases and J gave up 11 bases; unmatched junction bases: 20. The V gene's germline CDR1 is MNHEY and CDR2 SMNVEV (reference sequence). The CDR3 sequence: CASGPWTGPINLEYF. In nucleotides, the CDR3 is TGTGCCAGCGGACCTTGGACAGGGCCGATTAATTTGGAGTACTTC.

CDR3 sequence: CASSLGTSGRPNTGELFF. DNA for the CDR3: TGTGCCAGCTCACTCGGGACTAGCGGGAGGCCGAACACCGGGGAGCTGTTTTTT. The gene calls are TRBV18 and TRBJ2-2; 15 nucleotides line up with TRBD2. Germline CDR1 and CDR2: KGHSH and LQKENI. The CDR3 spans 18 residues. J gave up 0 bases and V 4 bases, and 3 bases lay outside the gene matches.

The CDR3 is CASSLLAGVYEQYF. As DNA, the CDR3 is TGTGCCAGCAGTTTACTAGCGGGAGTATACGAGCAGTACTTC. The chain uses TRBV27 and TRBJ2-7, with 10 bases that match TRBD2. With 2 bases clipped from V and 4 bases from J, the junction kept 2 bases outside the gene matches. CDR1 is MNHEY, CDR2 SMNVEV, per germline (reference sequence). This CDR3 spans 14 amino acids.

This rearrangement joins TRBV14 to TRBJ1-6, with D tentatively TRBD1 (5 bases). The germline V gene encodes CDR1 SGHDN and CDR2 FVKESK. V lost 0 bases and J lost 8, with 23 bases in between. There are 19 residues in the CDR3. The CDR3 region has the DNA TGTGCCAGCAGCCAAGATCTAGATGGAAGGGGTGCGTTTCATTCACCCCTCCACTTT. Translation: CASSQDLDGRGAFHSPLHF.

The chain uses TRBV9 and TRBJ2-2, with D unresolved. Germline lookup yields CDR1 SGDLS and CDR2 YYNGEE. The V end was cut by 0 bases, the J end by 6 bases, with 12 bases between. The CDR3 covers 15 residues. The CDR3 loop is CASSVGSLSAGELFF. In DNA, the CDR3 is TGTGCCAGCAGCGTAGGATCGCTCAGCGCCGGGGAGCTGTTTTTT.

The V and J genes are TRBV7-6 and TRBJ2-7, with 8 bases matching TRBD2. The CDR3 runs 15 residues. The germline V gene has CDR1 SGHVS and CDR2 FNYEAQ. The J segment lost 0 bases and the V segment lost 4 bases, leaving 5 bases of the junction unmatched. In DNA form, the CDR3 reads TGTGCCAGCAGCTCTAGCGGGTGGAGCTCCTACGAGCAGTACTTC. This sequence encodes CASSSSGWSSYEQYF. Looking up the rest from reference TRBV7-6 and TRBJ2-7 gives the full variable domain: GAGVSQSPRYKVTKRGQDVALRCDPISGHVSLYWYRQALGQGPEFLTYFNYEAQQDKSGLPNDRFSAERPEGSISTLTIQRTEQRDSAMYRCASSSSGWSSYEQYFGPGTRLTVT.

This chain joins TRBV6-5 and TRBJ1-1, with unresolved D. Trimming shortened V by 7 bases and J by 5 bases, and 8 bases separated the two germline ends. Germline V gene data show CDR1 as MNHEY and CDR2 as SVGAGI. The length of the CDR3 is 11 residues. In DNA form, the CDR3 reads TGTGCCAGCACTGTCTCTACTGAAGCTTTCTTT. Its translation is CASTVSTEAFF.

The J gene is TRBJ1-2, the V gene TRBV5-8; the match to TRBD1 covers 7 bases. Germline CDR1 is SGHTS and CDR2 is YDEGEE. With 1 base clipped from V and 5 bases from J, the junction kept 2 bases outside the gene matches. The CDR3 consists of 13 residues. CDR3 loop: CASSLLQGYGYTF. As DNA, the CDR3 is TGTGCCAGCAGCTTGTTACAGGGGTATGGCTACACCTTC.

The CDR3 sequence is CASRTGNSNQPQHF. The DNA for the CDR3 is TGTGCCAGCAGGACAGGGAATAGCAATCAGCCCCAGCATTTT. The chain is built from TRBV6-5 and TRBJ1-5, with TRBD1 matching 7 bases. The CDR3 has 14 amino acids. Germline V gene sequence: CDR1 MNHEY, CDR2 SVGAGI. V dropped 6 bases and J dropped 0; count of bases not matched to a gene: 2.

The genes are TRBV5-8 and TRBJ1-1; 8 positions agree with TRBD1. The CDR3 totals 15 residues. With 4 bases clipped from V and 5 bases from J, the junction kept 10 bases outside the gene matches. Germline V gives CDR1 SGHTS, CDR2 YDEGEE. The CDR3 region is CASSPVGQGQTEAFF. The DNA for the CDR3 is TGTGCCAGCAGCCCAGTTGGACAGGGTCAGACTGAAGCTTTCTTT.

The CDR3 region is CASSLSRGNTEAFF. The CDR3 DNA reads TGTGCCAGCAGCTTATCCCGGGGGAACACTGAAGCTTTCTTT. This chain uses TRBV7-2 with TRBJ1-1; no clear D gene. This CDR3 is built from 14 residues. Germline loops: CDR1 SGHTA, CDR2 FQGNSA. V lost 2 bases to trimming and J lost 1 base, with 8 bases between them.

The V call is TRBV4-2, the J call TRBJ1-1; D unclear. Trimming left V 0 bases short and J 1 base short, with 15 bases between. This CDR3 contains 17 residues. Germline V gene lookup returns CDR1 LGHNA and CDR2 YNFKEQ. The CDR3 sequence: CASSQDLSPRSNTEAFF. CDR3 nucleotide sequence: TGTGCCAGCAGCCAAGATCTGAGCCCTCGCTCGAACACTGAAGCTTTCTTT.

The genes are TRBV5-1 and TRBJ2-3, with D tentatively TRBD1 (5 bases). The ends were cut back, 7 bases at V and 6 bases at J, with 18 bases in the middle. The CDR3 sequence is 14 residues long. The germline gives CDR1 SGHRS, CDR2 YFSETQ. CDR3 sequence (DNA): TGCGCCAGCGTTAAGGACATCGCCGGGGATACGCAGTATTTT. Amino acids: CASVKDIAGDTQYF.

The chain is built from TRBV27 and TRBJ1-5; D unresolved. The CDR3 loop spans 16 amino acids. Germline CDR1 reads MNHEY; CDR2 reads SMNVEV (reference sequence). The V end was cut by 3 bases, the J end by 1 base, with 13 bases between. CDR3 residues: CASSFSGESSNQPQHF. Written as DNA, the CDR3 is TGTGCCAGCAGTTTTTCGGGAGAGTCGAGCAATCAGCCCCAGCATTTT.

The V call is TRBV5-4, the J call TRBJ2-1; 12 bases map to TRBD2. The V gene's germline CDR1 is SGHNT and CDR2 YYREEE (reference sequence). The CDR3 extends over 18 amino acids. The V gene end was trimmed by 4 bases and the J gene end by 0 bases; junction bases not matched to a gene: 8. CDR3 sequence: CASSLRTSGKSSYNEQFF. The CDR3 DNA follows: TGTGCCAGCAGCCTCCGGACTAGCGGGAAGAGCTCCTACAATGAGCAGTTCTTC.

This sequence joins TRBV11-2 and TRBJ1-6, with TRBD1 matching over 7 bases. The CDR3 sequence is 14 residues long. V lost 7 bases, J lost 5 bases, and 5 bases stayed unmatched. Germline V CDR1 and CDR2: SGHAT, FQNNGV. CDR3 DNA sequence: TGTGCCAGCACAGGGGGGCCCAATAATTCACCCCTCCACTTT. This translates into CASTGGPNNSPLHF. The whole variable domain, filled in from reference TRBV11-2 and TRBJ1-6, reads EAGVAQSPRYKIIEKRQSVAFWCNPISGHATLYWYQQILGQGPKLLIQFQNNGVVDDSQLPKDRFSAERLKGVDSTLKIQPAKLEDSAVYLCASTGGPNNSPLHFGNGTRLTVT.

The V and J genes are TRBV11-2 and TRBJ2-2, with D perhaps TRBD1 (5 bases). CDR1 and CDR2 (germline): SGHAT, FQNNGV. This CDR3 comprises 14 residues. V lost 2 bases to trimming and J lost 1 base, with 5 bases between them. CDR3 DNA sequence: TGTGCCAGCAGCTTAAGGGGGAACACCGGGGAGCTGTTTTTT. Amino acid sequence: CASSLRGNTGELFF. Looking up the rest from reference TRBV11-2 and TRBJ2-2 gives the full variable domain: EAGVAQSPRYKIIEKRQSVAFWCNPISGHATLYWYQQILGQGPKLLIQFQNNGVVDDSQLPKDRFSAERLKGVDSTLKIQPAKLEDSAVYLCASSLRGNTGELFFGEGSRLTVL.

CDR3 protein: CASSGDEQFF. The CDR3, as DNA: TGTGCCAGCTCGGGCGATGAGCAGTTCTTC. The chain couples TRBV18 to TRBJ2-1; D gene uncertain. Germline V gives CDR1 KGHSH, CDR2 LQKENI. V was pared by 6 bases and J by 8 bases, with 5 bases between. This CDR3 region has 10 residues. The entire variable domain, with the rest obtained from reference TRBV18 and TRBJ2-1, is as follows: NAGVMQNPRHLVRRRGQEARLRCSPMKGHSHVYWYRQLPEEGLKFMVYLQKENIIDESGMPKERFSAEFPKEGPSILRIQQVVRGDSAAYFCASSGDEQFFGPGTRLTVL.

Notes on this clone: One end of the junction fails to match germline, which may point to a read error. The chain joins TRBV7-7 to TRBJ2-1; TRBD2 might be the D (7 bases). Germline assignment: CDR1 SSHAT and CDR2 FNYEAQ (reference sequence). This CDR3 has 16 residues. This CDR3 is CASSLGGAGSYNEQFF. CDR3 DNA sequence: TGTGCTAGCAGCTTGGGGGGGGCCGGTTCCTACAATGAGCAGTTCTTC.

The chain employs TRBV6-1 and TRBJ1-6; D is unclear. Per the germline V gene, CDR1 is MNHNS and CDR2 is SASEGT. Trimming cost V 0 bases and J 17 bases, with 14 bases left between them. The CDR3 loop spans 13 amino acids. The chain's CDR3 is CASSEARGPSFHF. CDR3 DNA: TGTGCCAGCAGTGAAGCGCGTGGGCCTTCGTTCCACTTT.

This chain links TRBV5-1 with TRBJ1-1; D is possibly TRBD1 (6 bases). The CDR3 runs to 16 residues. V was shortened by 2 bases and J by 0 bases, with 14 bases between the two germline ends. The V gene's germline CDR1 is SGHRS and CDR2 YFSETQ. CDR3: CASSFSPGDLNTEAFF. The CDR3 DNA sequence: TGCGCCAGCAGCTTCAGTCCAGGGGATTTGAACACTGAAGCTTTCTTT.

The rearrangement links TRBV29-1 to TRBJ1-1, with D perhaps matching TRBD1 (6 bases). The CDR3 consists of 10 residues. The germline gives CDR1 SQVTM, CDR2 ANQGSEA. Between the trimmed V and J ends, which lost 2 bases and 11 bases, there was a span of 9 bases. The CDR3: CSVEQGKAFF. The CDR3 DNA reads TGCAGCGTTGAACAGGGGAAGGCTTTCTTT.

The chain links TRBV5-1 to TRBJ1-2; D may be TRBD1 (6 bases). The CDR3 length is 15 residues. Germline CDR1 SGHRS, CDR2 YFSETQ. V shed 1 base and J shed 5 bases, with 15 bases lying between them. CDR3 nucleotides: TGCGCCAGCAGCTTGCGTTTGGGAGGGGGTTATGGCTACACCTTC. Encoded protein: CASSLRLGGGYGYTF.

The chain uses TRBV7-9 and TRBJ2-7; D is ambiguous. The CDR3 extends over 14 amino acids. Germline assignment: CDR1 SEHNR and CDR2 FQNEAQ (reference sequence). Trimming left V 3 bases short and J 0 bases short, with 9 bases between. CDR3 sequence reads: CASSFTSVSYEQYF. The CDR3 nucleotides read TGTGCCAGCAGCTTCACATCAGTCTCCTACGAGCAGTACTTC.